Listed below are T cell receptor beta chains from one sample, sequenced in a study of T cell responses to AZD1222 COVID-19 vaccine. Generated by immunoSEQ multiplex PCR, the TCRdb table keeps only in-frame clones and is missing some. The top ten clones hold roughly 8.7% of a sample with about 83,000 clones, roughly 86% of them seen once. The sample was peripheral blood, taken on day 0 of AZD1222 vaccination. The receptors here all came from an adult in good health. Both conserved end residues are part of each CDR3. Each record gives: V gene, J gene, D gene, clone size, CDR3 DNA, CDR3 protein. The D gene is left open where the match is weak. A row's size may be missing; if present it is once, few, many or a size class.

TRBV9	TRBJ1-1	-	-	TGTGCCAGCAGCGCCACAAGGGCGAAGAACACTGAAGCTTTCTTT	CASSATRAKNTEAFF
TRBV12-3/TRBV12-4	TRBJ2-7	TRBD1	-	TGTGCCAGCAGACGACAGGGTTTGGGCGAGCAGTACTTC	CASRRQGLGEQYF
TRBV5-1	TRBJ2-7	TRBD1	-	TGCGCCAGCAGCCCGGCCCCCCTTAACAGGGGGTCCTCCTACGAGCAGTACTTC	CASSPAPLNRGSSYEQYF
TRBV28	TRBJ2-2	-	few	TGTGCCAGCCGACTCCAGGGAAACACCGGGGAGCTGTTTTTT	CASRLQGNTGELFF
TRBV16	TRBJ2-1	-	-	TGTGCCAGCAGCCCGGACAGCCCCTTTCAGGACAATGAGCAGTTCTTC	CASSPDSPFQDNEQFF
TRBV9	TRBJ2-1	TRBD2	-	TGTGCCAGCAACCCAGCGGGGGGATCCTACAATGAGCAGTTCTTC	CASNPAGGSYNEQFF
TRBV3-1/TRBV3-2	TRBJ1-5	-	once	TGTGCCAGCAGCCAAGTTGGGAGTCAGCCCCAGCATTTT	CASSQVGSQPQHF
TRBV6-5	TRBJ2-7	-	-	TGTGCCAGCAGTTCCCTCGGAGTGAGCTCCTACGAGCAGTACTTC	CASSSLGVSSYEQYF
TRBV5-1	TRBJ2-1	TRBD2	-	TGCGCCAGCAGCTTGTTTCTAGCGGGGGATTATGAGCAGTTCTTC	CASSLFLAGDYEQFF
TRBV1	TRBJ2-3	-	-	TGCACCAGCAGCCAATTCTACAGGAACCCCCCCACAGATACGCAGTATTTT	CTSSQFYRNPPTDTQYF
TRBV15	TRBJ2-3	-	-	TGTGCCACCAGCAAAGGAGGGGGATTCATGGATACGCAGTATTTT	CATSKGGGFMDTQYF
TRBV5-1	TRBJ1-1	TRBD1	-	TGCGCCAGCGGGAGACAGGGCGGGAACACTGAAGCTTTCTTT	CASGRQGGNTEAFF
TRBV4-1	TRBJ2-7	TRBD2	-	TGCGCCAGCAGCCCGCGGGAGGGACTAGGTTTTTACGAGCAGTACTTC	CASSPREGLGFYEQYF
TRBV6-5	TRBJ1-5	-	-	TGTGCCACCTTGGACAGTTCGGATCAGCCCCAGCATTTT	CATLDSSDQPQHF
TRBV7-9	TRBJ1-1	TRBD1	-	TGTGCCAGCAGCTTAACAGGGGTCTTGACTGAAGCTTTCTTT	CASSLTGVLTEAFF
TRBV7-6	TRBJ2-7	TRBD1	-	TGTGCCAGCAGCTTAGGGCCCCCGGAAAACAGGGGGTCCTACGAGCAGTACTTC	CASSLGPPENRGSYEQYF
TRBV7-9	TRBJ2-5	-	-	TGTGCCAGCAGCTCCTTAGTGGGGGAGACCCAGTACTTC	CASSSLVGETQYF
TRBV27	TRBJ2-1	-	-	TGTGCCAGCAGTTTACGGGGGGCTAATGAGCAGTTCTTC	CASSLRGANEQFF
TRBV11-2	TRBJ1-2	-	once	TGTGCCAGCAGCGAGGGGTCGGGCTATGGCTACACCTTC	CASSEGSGYGYTF
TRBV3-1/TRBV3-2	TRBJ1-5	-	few	TGTGCCAGCAGCCAAGATGTGGGAGGAGGCCAGCCCCAGCATTTT	CASSQDVGGGQPQHF
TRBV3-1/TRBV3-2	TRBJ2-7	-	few	TGTGCCAGCAGCCAAGGGGGGAGCGAGCAGTACTTC	CASSQGGSEQYF
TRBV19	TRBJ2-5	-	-	TGTGCCAGTAGTATAGGGCCAGGGGTACCTGAGACCCAGTACTTC	CASSIGPGVPETQYF
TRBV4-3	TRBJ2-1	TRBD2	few	TGCGCCAGCAGCCAAGCCTGGCGCGGGAGGGGGTTCAATGAGCAGTTCTTC	CASSQAWRGRGFNEQFF
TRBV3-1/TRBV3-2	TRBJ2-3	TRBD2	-	TGTGCCAGCAGCCAGGAGGGATTAGCGGGAGGGGGCACAGATACGCAGTATTTT	CASSQEGLAGGGTDTQYF
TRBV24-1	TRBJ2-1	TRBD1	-	TGTGCCACCAGTGATTTAGGGACAGGGCGAGGTGAGCAGTTCTTC	CATSDLGTGRGEQFF
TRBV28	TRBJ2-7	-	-	TGTGCCAGCAGTACACTCAGGGGGGGTCGGGTCGAGCAGTACTTC	CASSTLRGGRVEQYF
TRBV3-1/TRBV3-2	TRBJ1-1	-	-	TGTGCCAGCAGCCAAGATTGGGGCGGAGGTGAAGCTTTCTTT	CASSQDWGGGEAFF
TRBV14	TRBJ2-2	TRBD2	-	TGTGCCAGCAGCCCCTTAGCGGGAGGCATCACCGGGGAGCTGTTTTTT	CASSPLAGGITGELFF
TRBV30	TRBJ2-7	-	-	TGTGCCTGGAGTGTTGGAGCTGGCGAGCAGTACTTC	CAWSVGAGEQYF